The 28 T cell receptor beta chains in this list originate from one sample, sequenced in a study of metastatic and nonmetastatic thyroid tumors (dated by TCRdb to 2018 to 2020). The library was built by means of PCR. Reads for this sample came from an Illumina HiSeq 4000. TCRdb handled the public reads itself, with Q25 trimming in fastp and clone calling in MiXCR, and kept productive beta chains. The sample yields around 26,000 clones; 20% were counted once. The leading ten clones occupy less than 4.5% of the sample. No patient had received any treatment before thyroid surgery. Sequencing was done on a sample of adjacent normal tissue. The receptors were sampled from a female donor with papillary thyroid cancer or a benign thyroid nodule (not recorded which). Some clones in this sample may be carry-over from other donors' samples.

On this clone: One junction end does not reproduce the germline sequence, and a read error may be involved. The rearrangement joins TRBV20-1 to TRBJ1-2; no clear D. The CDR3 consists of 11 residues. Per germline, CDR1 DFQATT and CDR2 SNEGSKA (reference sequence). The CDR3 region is CSARDLYVYTF. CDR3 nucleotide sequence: TGCAGTGCTAGAGATCTATATGTCTACACCTTC.

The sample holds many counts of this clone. Written as DNA, the CDR3 is TGTGCCAGCAGCCCAGGCGGCGGGAGGGCCATAACCGGGGAGCTGTTTTTT. Its translation: CASSPGGGRAITGELFF. The chain recombines TRBV11-2 with TRBJ2-2, with 9 bases matching TRBD2. The length of the CDR3 is 17 residues. Germline lookup yields CDR1 SGHAT and CDR2 FQNNGV. V trimming: 5 bases; J trimming: 5 bases; junction bases outside the gene matches: 12. The whole variable domain, remainder taken from reference TRBV11-2 and TRBJ2-2, is EAGVAQSPRYKIIEKRQSVAFWCNPISGHATLYWYQQILGQGPKLLIQFQNNGVVDDSQLPKDRFSAERLKGVDSTLKIQPAKLEDSAVYLCASSPGGGRAITGELFFGEGSRLTVL.

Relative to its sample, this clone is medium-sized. The CDR3 sequence is CASSPGGTNTGELFF. The CDR3 DNA reads as TGTGCCAGCAGCCCGGGAGGAACTAACACCGGGGAGCTGTTTTTT. The chain couples TRBV12-3 or TRBV12-4 to TRBJ2-2; 7 positions match TRBD2. The V and J ends lost 6 bases and 2 bases, in that order; junction bases with no gene match: 6. CDR3 length equals 15 residues.

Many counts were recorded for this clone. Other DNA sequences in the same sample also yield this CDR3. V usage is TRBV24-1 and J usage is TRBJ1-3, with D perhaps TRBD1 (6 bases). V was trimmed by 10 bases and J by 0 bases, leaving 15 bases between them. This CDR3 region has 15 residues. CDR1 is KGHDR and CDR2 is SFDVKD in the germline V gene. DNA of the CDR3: TGTGCCACGTCTATCAGGGGAAGCTCTGGAAACACCATATATTTT. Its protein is CATSIRGSSGNTIYF.

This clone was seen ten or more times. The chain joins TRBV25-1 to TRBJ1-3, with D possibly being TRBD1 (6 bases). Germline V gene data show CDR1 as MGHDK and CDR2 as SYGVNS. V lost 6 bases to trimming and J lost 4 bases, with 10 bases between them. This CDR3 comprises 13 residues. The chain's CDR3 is CASSRGYGNTIYF. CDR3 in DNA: TGTGCCAGCAGCAGGGGTTACGGAAACACCATATATTTT. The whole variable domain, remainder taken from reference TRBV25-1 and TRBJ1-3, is EADIYQTPRYLVIGTGKKITLECSQTMGHDKMYWYQQDPGMELHLIHYSYGVNSTEKGDLSSESTVSRIRTEHFPLTLESARPSHTSQYLCASSRGYGNTIYFGEGSWLTVV.

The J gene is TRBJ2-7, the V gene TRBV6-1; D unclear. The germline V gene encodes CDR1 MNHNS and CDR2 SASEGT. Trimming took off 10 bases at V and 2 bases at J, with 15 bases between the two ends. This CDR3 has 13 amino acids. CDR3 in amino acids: CAISPGGTYEQYF. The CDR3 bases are TGTGCCATCAGCCCCGGTGGAACCTACGAGCAGTACTTC.

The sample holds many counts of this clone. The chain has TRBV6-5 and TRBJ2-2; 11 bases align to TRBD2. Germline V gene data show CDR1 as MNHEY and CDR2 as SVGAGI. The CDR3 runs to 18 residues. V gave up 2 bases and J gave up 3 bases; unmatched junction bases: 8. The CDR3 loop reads CASSYEAGSGRDTGELFF. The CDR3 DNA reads TGTGCCAGCAGTTACGAAGCGGGTAGCGGGAGGGACACCGGGGAGCTGTTTTTT.

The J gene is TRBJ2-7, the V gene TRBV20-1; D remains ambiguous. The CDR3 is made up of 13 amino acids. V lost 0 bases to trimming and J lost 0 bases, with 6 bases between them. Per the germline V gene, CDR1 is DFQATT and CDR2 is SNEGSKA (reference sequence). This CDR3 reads CSARDVSSYEQYF. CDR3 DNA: TGCAGTGCTAGAGACGTCAGCTCCTACGAGCAGTACTTC.

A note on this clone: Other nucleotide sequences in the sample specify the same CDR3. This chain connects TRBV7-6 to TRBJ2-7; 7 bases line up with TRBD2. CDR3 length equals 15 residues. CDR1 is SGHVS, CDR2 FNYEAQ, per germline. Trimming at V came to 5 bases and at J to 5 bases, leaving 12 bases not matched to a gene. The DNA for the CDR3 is TGTGCCAGCAGCGCTCGGCCGGGGGGTCGAGACGAGCAGTACTTC. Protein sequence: CASSARPGGRDEQYF.

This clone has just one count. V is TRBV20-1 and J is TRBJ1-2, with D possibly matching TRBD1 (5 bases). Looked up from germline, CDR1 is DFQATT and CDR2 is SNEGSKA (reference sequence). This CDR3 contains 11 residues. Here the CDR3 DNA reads TGCACCGGGGACCCTCACTATGGCTACACCTTC. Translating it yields CTGDPHYGYTF.

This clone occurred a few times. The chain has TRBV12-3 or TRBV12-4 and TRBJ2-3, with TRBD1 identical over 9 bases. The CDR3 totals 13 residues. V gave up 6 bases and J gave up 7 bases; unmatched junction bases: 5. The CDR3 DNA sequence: TGTGCCAGCAGGGACAGGGGTTTAAATACGCAGTATTTT. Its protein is CASRDRGLNTQYF.

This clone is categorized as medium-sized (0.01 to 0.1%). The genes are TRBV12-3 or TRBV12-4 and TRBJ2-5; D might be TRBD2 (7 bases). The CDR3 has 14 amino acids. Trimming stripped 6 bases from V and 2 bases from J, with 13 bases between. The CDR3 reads CASRFSGTQETQYF. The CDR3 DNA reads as TGTGCCAGCAGATTCAGCGGGACACAAGAGACCCAGTACTTC.

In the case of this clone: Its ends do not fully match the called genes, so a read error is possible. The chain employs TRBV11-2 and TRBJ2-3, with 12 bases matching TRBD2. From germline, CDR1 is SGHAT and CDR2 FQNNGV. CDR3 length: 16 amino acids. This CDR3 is CASSLFETSGSNTQYF. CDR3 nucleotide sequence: TGTGCCAGCAGCTTATTTGAGACTAGCGGGAGTAATACGCAGTACTTT.

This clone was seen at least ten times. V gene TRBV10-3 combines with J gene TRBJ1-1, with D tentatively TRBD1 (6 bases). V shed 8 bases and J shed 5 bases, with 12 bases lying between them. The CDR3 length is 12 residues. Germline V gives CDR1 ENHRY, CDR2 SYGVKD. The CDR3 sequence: CAIRAGETEAFF. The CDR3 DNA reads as TGTGCCATCCGCGCAGGGGAGACTGAAGCTTTCTTT.

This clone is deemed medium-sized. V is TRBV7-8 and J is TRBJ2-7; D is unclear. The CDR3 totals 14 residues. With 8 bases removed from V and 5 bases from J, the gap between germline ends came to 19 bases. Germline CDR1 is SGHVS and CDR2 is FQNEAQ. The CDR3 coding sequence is TGTGCCAGCTCCCTCGGCCAAGGGAACCACGAGCAGTACTTC. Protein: CASSLGQGNHEQYF. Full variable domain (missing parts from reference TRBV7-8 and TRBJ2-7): GAGVSQSPRYKVAKRGQDVALRCDPISGHVSLFWYQQALGQGPEFLTYFQNEAQLDKSGLPSDRFFAERPEGSVSTLKIQRTQQEDSAVYLCASSLGQGNHEQYFGPGTRLTVT.

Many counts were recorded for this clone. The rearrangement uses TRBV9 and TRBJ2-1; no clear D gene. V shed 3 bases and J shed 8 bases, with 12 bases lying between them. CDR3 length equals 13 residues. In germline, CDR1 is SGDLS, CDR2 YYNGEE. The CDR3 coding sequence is TGTGCCAGCAGCGGGACCCTCTTGGATGAGCAGTTCTTC. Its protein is CASSGTLLDEQFF.

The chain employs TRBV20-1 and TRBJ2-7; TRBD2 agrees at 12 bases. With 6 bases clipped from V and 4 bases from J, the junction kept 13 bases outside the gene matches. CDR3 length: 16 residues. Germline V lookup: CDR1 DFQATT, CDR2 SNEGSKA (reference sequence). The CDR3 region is CSATLLGTSGFYEQYF. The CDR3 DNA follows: TGCAGTGCCACCCTGCTCGGGACTAGCGGGTTTTACGAGCAGTACTTC.

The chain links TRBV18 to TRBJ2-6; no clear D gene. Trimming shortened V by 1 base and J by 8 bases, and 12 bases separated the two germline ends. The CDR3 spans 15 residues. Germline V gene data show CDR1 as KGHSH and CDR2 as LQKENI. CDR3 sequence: CASSPQSSGSNVLTF. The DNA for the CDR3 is TGTGCCAGCTCACCACAGAGCTCTGGTTCCAACGTCCTGACTTTC.

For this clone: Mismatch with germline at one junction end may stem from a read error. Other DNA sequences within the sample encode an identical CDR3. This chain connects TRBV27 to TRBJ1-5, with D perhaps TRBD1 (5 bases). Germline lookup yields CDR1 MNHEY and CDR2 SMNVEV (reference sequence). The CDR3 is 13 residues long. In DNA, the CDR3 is TGTGCCAGCACATCAGGGTTGAATCAGCCTCAGCATTTT. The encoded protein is CASTSGLNQPQHF.

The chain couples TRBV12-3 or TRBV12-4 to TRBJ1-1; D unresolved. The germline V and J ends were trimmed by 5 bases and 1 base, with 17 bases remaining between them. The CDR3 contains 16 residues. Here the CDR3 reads CASSPRHLTPNTEAFF. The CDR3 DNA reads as TGTGCCAGCAGTCCGCGCCATCTCACCCCGAACACTGAAGCTTTCTTT.

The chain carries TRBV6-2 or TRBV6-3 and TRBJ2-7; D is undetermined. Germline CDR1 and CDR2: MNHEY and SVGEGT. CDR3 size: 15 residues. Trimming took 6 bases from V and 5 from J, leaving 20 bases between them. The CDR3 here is CASSLMTEGFHEQYF. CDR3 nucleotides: TGTGCCAGCAGCCTTATGACGGAAGGGTTCCACGAGCAGTACTTC.

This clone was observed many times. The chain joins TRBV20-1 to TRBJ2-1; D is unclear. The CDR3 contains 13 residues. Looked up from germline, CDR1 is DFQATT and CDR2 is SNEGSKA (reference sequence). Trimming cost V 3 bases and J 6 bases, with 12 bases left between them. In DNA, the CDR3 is TGCAGTGCTAGTAAGGCGGATGTCAATGAGCAGTTCTTC. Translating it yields CSASKADVNEQFF.

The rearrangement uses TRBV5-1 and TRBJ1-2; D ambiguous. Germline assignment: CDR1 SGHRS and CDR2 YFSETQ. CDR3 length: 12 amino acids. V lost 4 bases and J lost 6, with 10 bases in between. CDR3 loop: CASSIEGNGYTF. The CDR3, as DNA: TGCGCCAGCAGCATAGAAGGAAATGGCTACACCTTC.

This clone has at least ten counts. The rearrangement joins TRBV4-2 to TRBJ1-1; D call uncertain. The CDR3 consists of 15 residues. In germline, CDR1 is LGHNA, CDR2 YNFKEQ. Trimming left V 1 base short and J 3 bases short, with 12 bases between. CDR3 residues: CASSQVNHGDTEAFF. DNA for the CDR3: TGTGCCAGCAGCCAAGTTAACCATGGGGACACTGAAGCTTTCTTT.

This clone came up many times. The CDR3 here is CSVRLSSTDTQYF. CDR3 bases: TGCAGCGTTAGACTTTCAAGCACAGATACGCAGTATTTT. This chain connects TRBV29-1 to TRBJ2-3, with D unresolved. Trimming removed 5 bases from V and 0 bases from J, with 9 bases in between. The CDR3 covers 13 residues. The germline gives CDR1 SQVTM, CDR2 ANQGSEA.

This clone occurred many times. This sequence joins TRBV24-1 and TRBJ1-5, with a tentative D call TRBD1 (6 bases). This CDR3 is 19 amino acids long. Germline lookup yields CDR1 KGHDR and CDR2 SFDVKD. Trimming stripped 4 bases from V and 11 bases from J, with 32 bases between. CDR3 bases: TGTGCCACCAGTGACCTCGAGGGCCGGAATGGGGGCTCTTGTCAAGCCCAGCATTTT. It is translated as CATSDLEGRNGGSCQAQHF.

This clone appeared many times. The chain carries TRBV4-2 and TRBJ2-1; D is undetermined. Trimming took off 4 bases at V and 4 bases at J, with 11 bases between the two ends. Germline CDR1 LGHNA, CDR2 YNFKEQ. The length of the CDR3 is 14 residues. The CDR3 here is CASSPPDGYNEQFF. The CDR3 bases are TGTGCCAGCAGCCCACCGGACGGGTACAATGAGCAGTTCTTC.

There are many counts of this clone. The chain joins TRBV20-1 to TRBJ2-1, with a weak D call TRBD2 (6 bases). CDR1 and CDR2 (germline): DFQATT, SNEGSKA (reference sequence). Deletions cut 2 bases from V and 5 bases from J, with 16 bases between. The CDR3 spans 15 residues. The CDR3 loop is CSARRLVSGDNEQFF. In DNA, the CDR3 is TGCAGTGCTAGACGTTTAGTATCGGGGGACAATGAGCAGTTCTTC.